Shown below are 6 T cell receptor beta chains from a single sample sequenced in a study of type 1 and type 2 diabetes patients. Amplification started from genomic DNA. Amplification of the beta chain CDR3 used 30 forward and 13 reverse multiplex primers. MiXCR was run by TCRdb on the multiplex PCR reads, yielding one entry per CDR3 protein. This sample has about 270,000 distinct CDR3 sequences; roughly 50% occur once, and the top ten carry roughly 15%. Specimen: peripheral blood mononuclear cells (PBMCs). These receptors originate from a man younger than 35 with type 2 diabetes.

There are a few counts of this clonotype. The chain couples TRBV6-5 to TRBJ2-7; D is undetermined. CDR3 size: 13 residues. Germline V gives CDR1 MNHEY, CDR2 SVGAGI. Trimming took off 2 bases at V and 3 bases at J, with 8 bases between the two ends. CDR3 protein: CASSYGFLYEQYF. CDR3 nucleotide sequence: TGTGCCAGCAGTTACGGTTTTCTCTACGAGCAGTACTTC.

This clonotype was seen repeatedly, ten times or more. The V and J genes are TRBV2 and TRBJ1-2; possibly TRBD1 for D (6 bases). This CDR3 contains 15 residues. Germline V gene lookup returns CDR1 SNHLY and CDR2 FYNNEI. V gave up 4 bases and J gave up 5 bases, with 17 bases separating them. The CDR3 is CASSVRQEGGYGYTF. The CDR3 DNA is TGTGCCAGCAGTGTCAGACAGGAGGGCGGGTATGGCTACACCTTC.

This clonotype was observed a few times. This sequence joins TRBV7-8 and TRBJ2-5; D not certain. Germline assignment: CDR1 SGHVS and CDR2 FQNEAQ. V gave up 4 bases and J gave up 4 bases, with 16 bases separating them. The CDR3 is made up of 15 amino acids. The CDR3 is CASSSESGSRETQYF. The CDR3 coding sequence is TGTGCCAGCAGCTCCGAGTCAGGATCCCGAGAGACCCAGTACTTC.

The chain carries TRBV12-3 or TRBV12-4 and TRBJ1-1; D is unresolved. CDR3 length: 13 residues. Trimming took off 5 bases at V and 7 bases at J, with 14 bases between the two ends. The CDR3, as DNA: TGTGCCAGCAGTCTCATGACTTCGAGTGAAGCTTTCTTT. Encoded protein: CASSLMTSSEAFF.

V is TRBV6-1 and J is TRBJ2-7; D perhaps matches TRBD2 (7 bases). The germline CDR1 and CDR2 sequences are MNHNS and SASEGT. V dropped 4 bases and J dropped 0 bases, with 28 bases sitting between them. CDR3 length: 20 residues. This CDR3 is CASSGLRGGHRRGSSYEQYF. The CDR3 coding sequence is TGTGCCAGCAGTGGGCTTAGGGGGGGACATAGACGGGGAAGCTCCTACGAGCAGTACTTC.

V is TRBV2 and J is TRBJ1-6; D remains unclear. V was shortened by 7 bases and J by 0 bases, with 10 bases between the two germline ends. The length of the CDR3 is 15 residues. Germline V lookup: CDR1 SNHLY, CDR2 FYNNEI. For the CDR3, the DNA is TGTGCCAGCAATATAGAGAGCTCCTATAATTCACCCCTCCACTTT. Translation: CASNIESSYNSPLHF.